This TCR beta chain was sequenced for a study of blood T cell repertoires in COVID-19. Study-wide background: COVID-19 samples from acute and convalescent phases originated in the United States, Italy and Spain. T cells, B-cell-depleted T cells, or PBMCs supplied cDNA or gDNA.

Original processing notes: Scientists estimated how many nucleated cells there were by amplifying reference gene primers. Clones were read by immunoSEQ multiplex PCR, and TCRdb kept only the in-frame ones, dropping some. For V, J and clone size, that table is used; D and trimming come from the DNA. The sample lists approximately 100,000 clones; 85% to 95% were seen once. Per the germline V gene, CDR1 is MNHNS and CDR2 is SASEGT. This CDR3 is built from 17 residues. Unmatched junction bases numbered 11, after V lost 3 bases and J lost 3 bases. The sequenced sample consisted of peripheral blood. The V gene is TRBV6-1, the J gene TRBJ1-2; the match to TRBD1 covers 9 bases. This TCR came from a man aged 50 or older with active COVID-19. DNA for the CDR3: TGTGCCAGCAGTGATCCTCCGGGACAGGGTTTTGACTATGGCTACACCTTC. The encoded protein is CASSDPPGQGFDYGYTF.